This T cell receptor (beta chain) was captured in a study of T cell changes during pregnancy in multiple sclerosis (dated by TCRdb to between 2017 and 2020). For context, the study as a whole: In women with multiple sclerosis, the researchers looked at how the T cell repertoire shifted as pregnancy progressed.

Comment on this clone: Its antigen remains unidentified. No base quality information exists; no much larger clone differs at one position.

Taken from the germline V gene, the CDR1 and CDR2 loops are MGHRA and YSYEKL. Its CDR3 holds 15 amino acids, cysteine through phenylalanine. Of all the DNA, just the CDR3 is kept, 45 bases in frame from base 1. V drops 5 bases and J drops 7 bases, leaving 15 bases in between. Library construction relied on the immunoSEQ multiplex PCR assay. TCRdb retrieved this table from immuneACCESS and kept in-frame rearrangements only. Not all clones are present; in checked studies, unresolved V genes account for under half, and no reason is known for the remainder. This sample has fewer than 15,000 clones in its table, and 85% to 90% of those were observed once. Roughly 8.4% of the sample belongs to the ten largest clones.

In this chain, TRBV4-1 is recombined with TRBJ1-6; the D gene is perhaps TRBD1, on 6 matching bases. The sequencing used CD8+ T cells from peripheral blood mononuclear cells, collected in the first trimester of pregnancy. The sequence was obtained from a female donor with multiple sclerosis, enrolled in a pregnancy study. The DNA sequence follows: TGCGCCAGCAGCACTTCCCGGACAGAGAATTCACCCCTCCACTTT. This translates into CASSTSRTENSPLHF.